Described below is a single TCR beta chain sequence and its context. Its antigen is unidentified. The data belong to a study of OX40 agonist ivuxolimab in advanced cancers. CDR1 is SGDLS, CDR2 YYNGEE, per germline. The length of the CDR3 is 15 residues. Between the trimmed V and J ends, which lost 0 bases and 3 bases, there was a span of 10 bases. Overall study results and limits: With doses of 0.1-3.0 mg/kg, partial responders showed among the lowest clonal expansion.

Clones were sequenced by immunoSEQ multiplex PCR, and TCRdb holds only the in-frame ones, with some missing. The sample includes tens of thousands of clones, 88% of them seen just once. Sequenced material: CD4+ or CD8+ T cells sorted from blood, taken in a trial of the OX40 agonist ivuxolimab. This clonotype originated in an adult with an advanced solid tumor such as melanoma, head and neck, liver or kidney cancer. The J gene is TRBJ2-1, the V gene TRBV9, with D maybe TRBD2 (5 bases). CDR3 residues: CASSVDGNYYNEQFF. DNA for the CDR3: TGTGCCAGCAGCGTAGACGGGAATTACTACAATGAGCAGTTCTTC.